These 20 T cell receptor beta chains were sequenced from one sample in a study of control samples from healthy donors and cancer patients. Assay used: immunoSEQ multiplex PCR; TCRdb lists only in-frame clones, some missing. The sample holds 150,000 or so clones; approximately 92% are singletons and the top ten take roughly 1.9%. Sequenced input: blood. These receptors were obtained from a woman aged 50 to 60 in good health.

The gene calls are TRBV12-3 or TRBV12-4 and TRBJ1-3, with D unclear. The V end lost 10 bases, the J end lost 3 bases, and 13 bases lay between the germline ends. The CDR3 is 13 amino acids. For the CDR3, the DNA is TGTGCCACCTCCAGCTCCAGTGGAAACACCATATATTTT. Translating it yields CATSSSSGNTIYF.

The chain couples TRBV6-5 to TRBJ2-5; 9 nucleotides align to TRBD2. The CDR3 totals 13 residues. The trim removed 8 bases at V and 7 bases at J, leaving 8 bases unmatched. Per the germline V gene, CDR1 is MNHEY and CDR2 is SVGAGI. CDR3 sequence reads: CASVGGGAGTQYF. The DNA of the CDR3 is TGTGCCAGCGTTGGCGGGGGGGCGGGGACCCAGTACTTC.

The chain couples TRBV12-3 or TRBV12-4 to TRBJ2-1, with D possibly matching TRBD2 (6 bases). The CDR3 is made up of 11 amino acids. V lost 4 bases and J lost 8, with 6 bases in between. The CDR3 here is CASSWGDEQFF. The CDR3 DNA sequence: TGTGCCAGCAGTTGGGGGGATGAGCAGTTCTTC.

Only one count was recorded for this clone. CDR3 coding DNA: TGTGCCTGGAGGCCTCGGGGGGGCCGGAGCAATCAGCCCCAGCATTTT. It encodes CAWRPRGGRSNQPQHF. The chain couples TRBV30 to TRBJ1-5; tentatively, D is TRBD1 (6 bases). The CDR3 is 16 residues long. Germline CDR1 is GTSNPN and CDR2 is SVGIG (reference sequence). V shed 3 bases and J shed 1 base, with 16 bases lying between them.

The chain employs TRBV28 and TRBJ2-2; 10 bases align to TRBD2. The germline gives CDR1 MDHEN, CDR2 SYDVKM. The V and J ends lost 4 bases and 5 bases, in that order; junction bases with no gene match: 10. The CDR3 totals 17 residues. The DNA of the CDR3 is TGTGCCAGCAGTTCTTCTAGCGGGAGAATGGCGACCGGGGAGCTGTTTTTT. This translates into CASSSSSGRMATGELFF.

J is TRBJ2-2 and V is TRBV11-1; maybe TRBD2 (6 bases). Trimming stripped 3 bases from V and 5 bases from J, with 16 bases between. This CDR3 has 16 residues. Germline-derived CDR1 and CDR2 are SGHAT and FQDESV (reference sequence). Here the CDR3 reads CASSLGRGQRTGELFF. DNA for the CDR3: TGTGCCAGCAGCTTGGGGCGGGGCCAGCGGACCGGGGAGCTGTTTTTT.

This clone was recorded once. CDR3 in amino acids: CASSLEATRYGYTF. CDR3 in DNA: TGCGCCAGCAGCTTGGAGGCCACGCGCTATGGCTACACCTTC. The chain links TRBV5-1 to TRBJ1-2; D call uncertain. Germline loops: CDR1 SGHRS, CDR2 YFSETQ. The CDR3 loop spans 14 amino acids. V was cut by 0 bases and J by 4 bases, with 10 bases left in between.

This chain connects TRBV5-1 to TRBJ2-7; 8 bases match TRBD2. From germline, CDR1 is SGHRS and CDR2 YFSETQ. The CDR3 loop spans 13 amino acids. The ends lost 4 bases at V and 3 bases at J; junction bases unmatched: 3. CDR3 region: CASSRGTSYEQYF. CDR3 DNA: TGCGCCAGCAGCAGGGGGACTAGCTACGAGCAGTACTTC.

This chain joins TRBV29-1 and TRBJ2-7; a possible D gene is TRBD2 (5 bases). Per the germline V gene, CDR1 is SQVTM and CDR2 is ANQGSEA. The V gene lost 4 bases and the J gene lost 4 bases, with 8 bases spanning the gap. This CDR3 has 11 amino acids. This chain's CDR3 is CSVASGYEQYF. The CDR3 bases are TGCAGCGTTGCGTCGGGGTACGAGCAGTACTTC.

The genes are TRBV5-6 and TRBJ2-1; D is unresolved. Germline loops: CDR1 SGHDT, CDR2 YYEEEE. This CDR3 is 11 amino acids long. V gave up 3 bases and J gave up 2 bases, with 0 bases separating them. The CDR3 region is CASSSYNEQFF. For the CDR3, the DNA is TGTGCCAGCAGCTCCTACAATGAGCAGTTCTTC.

This clone was detected a few times. As DNA, the CDR3 is TGTGCCAGCCACAGGGCTTCTGGAAACACCATATATTTT. Its translation is CASHRASGNTIYF. The rearrangement links TRBV5-4 to TRBJ1-3; D might be TRBD1 (6 bases). Trimming cost V 7 bases and J 1 base, with 9 bases left between them. The CDR3 is made up of 13 amino acids. CDR1 and CDR2 from the germline V gene are SGHNT and YYREEE (reference sequence).

Here the CDR3 reads CATTEGGATNEKLFF. The DNA for the CDR3 is TGTGCCACCACCGAAGGGGGAGCAACTAATGAAAAACTGTTTTTT. The chain links TRBV15 to TRBJ1-4; D may be TRBD1 (6 bases). V lost 7 bases, J lost 0 bases, and 12 bases lay in between. Germline V lookup: CDR1 LNHNV, CDR2 YYDKDF (reference sequence). This CDR3 contains 15 residues.

The chain employs TRBV7-8 and TRBJ2-1; D gene unclear. Trimming took 2 bases from V and 3 from J, leaving 8 bases between them. There are 14 residues in the CDR3. CDR1 SGHVS and CDR2 FQNEAQ come from the germline V gene. DNA of the CDR3: TGTGCCAGCAGCTTATTTTCATTCTACAATGAGCAGTTCTTC. Protein sequence: CASSLFSFYNEQFF.

The chain joins TRBV7-6 to TRBJ2-2; 8 nucleotides line up with TRBD1. The CDR3 is made up of 14 amino acids. The J segment lost 6 bases and the V segment lost 5 bases, leaving 5 bases of the junction unmatched. Germline CDR1 is SGHVS and CDR2 is FNYEAQ. The CDR3 protein is CASSDTQGAGELFF. The CDR3 coding sequence is TGTGCCAGCAGCGACACACAGGGGGCCGGGGAGCTGTTTTTT.

The rearrangement links TRBV7-9 to TRBJ1-4; 9 positions match TRBD1. V shed 5 bases and J 4 bases; nucleotides not matched to a gene: 11. Germline assignment: CDR1 SEHNR and CDR2 FQNEAQ (reference sequence). The CDR3 totals 17 residues. In nucleotides, the CDR3 is TGTGCCAGCAGCAGAACAGGGGGCGGTGTCGGTAATGAAAAACTGTTTTTT. Its protein is CASSRTGGGVGNEKLFF.

The chain uses TRBV6-1 and TRBJ1-4; D not certain. Germline assignment: CDR1 MNHNS and CDR2 SASEGT. V shed 2 bases and J shed 5 bases, with 9 bases lying between them. This CDR3 contains 14 residues. The chain's CDR3 is CASSESDENEKLFF. The CDR3 DNA is TGTGCCAGCAGTGAATCTGACGAAAATGAAAAACTGTTTTTT.

The rearrangement uses TRBV12-3 or TRBV12-4 and TRBJ1-2, with D possibly being TRBD1 (6 bases). V shed 6 bases and J shed 8 bases, with 13 bases lying between them. This CDR3 is built from 12 residues. CDR3 sequence (DNA): TGTGCCAGCAGACAGAAGGGGGGAGGCTACACCTTC. Protein: CASRQKGGGYTF.

The V and J genes are TRBV20-1 and TRBJ2-4; weak D call: TRBD2 (5 bases). This CDR3 has 14 residues. Germline loops: CDR1 DFQATT, CDR2 SNEGSKA (reference sequence). Trimming removed 3 bases from V and 2 bases from J, with 11 bases in between. CDR3 coding DNA: TGCAGTGCTAGTTCCGGGGTTACCAAAAACATTCAGTACTTC. It translates to CSASSGVTKNIQYF.

This chain links TRBV18 with TRBJ1-1, with no clear D. Trimming took off 3 bases at V and 0 bases at J, with 5 bases between the two ends. Looked up from germline, CDR1 is KGHSH and CDR2 is LQKENI. The length of the CDR3 is 13 residues. The DNA for the CDR3 is TGTGCCAGCTCACCTACGGTGAACACTGAAGCTTTCTTT. This codes for CASSPTVNTEAFF.

This chain joins TRBV7-9 and TRBJ2-1; 12 bases are shared with TRBD2. From germline, CDR1 is SEHNR and CDR2 FQNEAQ (reference sequence). V shed 5 bases, J shed 4 bases, and the junction held 6 bases outside the gene matches. This CDR3 has 16 residues. The CDR3 here is CASSPRLAGAYNEQFF. The CDR3 DNA follows: TGTGCCAGCAGCCCCAGACTAGCGGGGGCGTACAATGAGCAGTTCTTC.